This entry concerns a single TCR beta chain. CDR3 length equals 16 residues. Per germline, CDR1 SEHNR and CDR2 FQNEAQ (reference sequence). The V end was cut by 1 base, the J end by 2 bases, with 14 bases between. This sample is part of a study of blood T cell repertoires in COVID-19. Across the study: Samples taken during acute and convalescent COVID-19 were collected in the United States, Italy and Spain. From T cells, B-cell-depleted T cells, or PBMCs came the material, which was cDNA or gDNA.

Original methodology: Estimated nucleated cell counts came from reference gene primer amplification. Some clones are missing from TCRdb's copy, which holds only in-frame ones; the method was immunoSEQ multiplex PCR. Clonal size and the V and J genes are those of that table, whereas D and trimming came from the DNA. The profile shows about 84,000 clones, 75% to 85% of them singletons. The sample consisted of peripheral blood. The J gene is TRBJ1-2, the V gene TRBV7-9; tentative D call: TRBD1 (5 bases). The sequence was obtained from a woman older than 75 with acute or convalescent COVID-19. This CDR3 reads CASSLGFLGQNYGYTF. In nucleotides, the CDR3 is TGTGCCAGCAGCTTAGGGTTTCTGGGGCAAAACTATGGCTACACCTTC. The full variable domain, completed using reference TRBV7-9 and TRBJ1-2, is DTGVSQNPRHKITKRGQNVTFRCDPISEHNRLYWYRQTLGQGPEFLTYFQNEAQLEKSRLLSDRFSAERPKGSFSTLEIQRTEQGDSAMYLCASSLGFLGQNYGYTFGSGTRLTVV.